The rows below give T cell receptor beta chains drawn from one sample of a study of early T cells in non-severe SARS-CoV-2 infection. TCRdb processed the 5' RACE reads anew with MiXCR; each CDR3 protein has one entry. The sample records more than 60,000 distinct CDR3 sequences, 13% being singletons. Sequenced sample: whole blood. These receptors were collected from an adult who was a healthcare worker with PCR-confirmed SARS-CoV-2 infection or an uninfected control (not recorded which). Both conserved end residues are part of each CDR3. A D gene is named only where the DNA matches it firmly. Expanded clones get a size class; other rows say once, few or many, or leave the size out.

j_gene	abundance	v_gene	d_gene	CDR3nt	CDR3aa
TRBJ2-4	many	TRBV29-1	TRBD1	TGCAGCGTTGAGGGACAGACCAAAAACATTCAGTACTTC	CSVEGQTKNIQYF
TRBJ2-3	-	TRBV11-2	-	TGTGCCAGCAGCTTAGAATTCTACGATACGCAGTATTTT	CASSLEFYDTQYF
TRBJ1-2	-	TRBV28	TRBD1	TGTGCCAGCAGGCAGGGGGAACTTGGCTACACCTTC	CASRQGELGYTF
TRBJ1-5	many	TRBV29-1	-	TGCAGCGTCGCCAATAGCAATCAGCCCCAGCATTTT	CSVANSNQPQHF
TRBJ2-3	many	TRBV29-1	TRBD2	TGCAGCGCTAGCGGGAGCACAGATACGCAGTATTTT	CSASGSTDTQYF
TRBJ2-5	few	TRBV2	-	TGTGCCAGCATTGACCAAGCGGGGACCCAGTACTTC	CASIDQAGTQYF
TRBJ1-6	many	TRBV2	TRBD1	TGTGCCAGCAAGAGAGGGGGCAACTCACCCCTCCACTTT	CASKRGGNSPLHF
TRBJ1-3	many	TRBV28	-	TGTGCCAGCAGTCCTCCGATTGTTGAAAACACCATATATTTT	CASSPPIVENTIYF
TRBJ2-1	few	TRBV11-2	-	TGTGCCAGCAGCTTAGAGAGGTACGGTGAGCAGTTCTTC	CASSLERYGEQFF
TRBJ1-5	many	TRBV20-1	-	TGCAGTGCTAGTCCCGTGGGGAATCAGCCCCAGCATTTT	CSASPVGNQPQHF
TRBJ2-1	many	TRBV28	TRBD1	TGTGCCACGAGACCGACAGGGGAGGACAATGAGCAGTTCTTC	CATRPTGEDNEQFF
TRBJ2-6	many	TRBV27	TRBD1	TGTGCCAGCTCCTCCAGAGGGACAGGGGGCGCCGGTGCTGGGGCCAACGTCCTGACTTTC	CASSSRGTGGAGAGANVLTF
TRBJ2-7	few	TRBV5-1	-	TGCGCCAGCAGCCCCTCCGACGAGCAGTACTTC	CASSPSDEQYF
TRBJ2-7	many	TRBV27	-	TGTGCCAGCAGGGGACCCCACTACGAGCAGTACTTC	CASRGPHYEQYF
TRBJ2-1	once	TRBV9	TRBD1	TGTGCCAGCAGCCGCTCGGGACAGTTTTTTGGCGGATACAATGAGCAGTTCTTC	CASSRSGQFFGGYNEQFF
TRBJ1-2	few	TRBV6-2/TRBV6-3	TRBD1	TGTGCCAGCAGTTATTTCAGGGGGCTTGGCTACACCTTC	CASSYFRGLGYTF
TRBJ2-3	-	TRBV10-3	-	TGTGCCATCAGGCCAGGAGGAGGGCTCAGTACAGATACGCAGTATTTT	CAIRPGGGLSTDTQYF
TRBJ2-2	-	TRBV5-4	-	TGTGCCAGCGGACCCCATCCTAGGGGCACCGGGGAGCTGTTTTTT	CASGPHPRGTGELFF
TRBJ1-5	many	TRBV20-1	-	TGCAGTGCTAGCGCAGGGGAAGGGCAGCCCCAGCATTTT	CSASAGEGQPQHF
TRBJ2-1	many	TRBV7-3	TRBD1	TGTGCCAGCAGCTTGGACAGGGGGCGTATCAATGAGCAGTTCTTC	CASSLDRGRINEQFF
TRBJ2-2	few	TRBV20-1	-	TGCAGTGTTTCCCAGGGGACTAACACCGGGGAGCTGTTTTTT	CSVSQGTNTGELFF
TRBJ2-2	few	TRBV27	TRBD1	TGTGCCAGCAGTTCGCCCCCGGGACAGGGGACGGCGGCCGGGGAGCTGTTTTTT	CASSSPPGQGTAAGELFF
TRBJ2-5	-	TRBV28	TRBD2	TGTGCCAGCAACCCCCTGACTAGCGGGAGAAAGACCCAGTACTTC	CASNPLTSGRKTQYF
TRBJ2-3	many	TRBV23-1	TRBD1	TGCGCCAGATCGGGACAGGGTGGCACAGATACGCAGTATTTT	CARSGQGGTDTQYF
TRBJ1-1	few	TRBV20-1	-	TGCAGTGCCATGGACAGTGAAGCTTTCTTT	CSAMDSEAFF
TRBJ1-2	many	TRBV6-1	-	TGTGCCAGCAGTCCCGACGGATCCTATGGCTACACCTTC	CASSPDGSYGYTF
TRBJ2-4	many	TRBV28	-	TGTGCCAGCAGTTTATCCTTGGCAGGGCTAGCCAAAAACATTCAGTACTTC	CASSLSLAGLAKNIQYF
TRBJ2-5	few	TRBV18	-	TGTGCCAGCACCGGGCGGGAGACCCAGTACTTC	CASTGRETQYF
TRBJ2-2	many	TRBV6-1	-	TGTGCCAGCAGTAACAAAGCGAACACCGGGGAGCTGTTTTTT	CASSNKANTGELFF
TRBJ2-1	many	TRBV10-3	-	TGTGCCATCCAATGGGCGAACAATGAGCAGTTCTTC	CAIQWANNEQFF
TRBJ2-7	few	TRBV7-2	-	TGTGCCAGCAGCTTATACTCCTACGAGCAGTACTTC	CASSLYSYEQYF
TRBJ2-7	many	TRBV7-9	TRBD1	TGTGCCAGCAGCCCCACAGGGGGCGCGATGGGCGAGCAGTACTTC	CASSPTGGAMGEQYF
TRBJ1-2	medium-sized	TRBV29-1	-	TGCAGCGTTGAACCCCAGAATGGCTACACCTTC	CSVEPQNGYTF
TRBJ2-1	many	TRBV11-2	-	TGTGCCAGCAGCTTGTCGGGAGCCAGAAACAATGAGCAGTTCTTC	CASSLSGARNNEQFF
TRBJ1-1	-	TRBV27	-	TGTGCCAGCAGTGCCGCCTCCCATTTGAACACTGAAGCTTTCTTT	CASSAASHLNTEAFF
TRBJ1-5	many	TRBV20-1	-	TGCAGTGCTCCCGAACAGGATGGTCAGCCCCAGCATTTT	CSAPEQDGQPQHF
TRBJ2-5	few	TRBV6-6	TRBD2	TGTGCCAGCAGTTATCCGGGACTAGACCAAGAGACCCAGTACTTC	CASSYPGLDQETQYF
TRBJ1-4	many	TRBV20-1	-	TGCAGTGTCGAGGGGGGGCTGGCTAATGAAAAACTGTTTTTT	CSVEGGLANEKLFF
TRBJ1-1	few	TRBV19	-	TGTGCCAGTAGTATCTCAGCAGCCGCAAACACTGAAGCTTTCTTT	CASSISAAANTEAFF
TRBJ1-1	-	TRBV5-4	-	TGTGCCAGCACCAAACACCTAAACACTGAAGCTTTCTTT	CASTKHLNTEAFF
TRBJ2-4	-	TRBV28	-	TGTGCCAGCAGTTCCGGAGGGTACATTCAGTACTTC	CASSSGGYIQYF
TRBJ2-3	many	TRBV7-6	-	TGTGCCAGCAGCCAAGGGACCGGAGGGCGTACAGATACGCAGTATTTT	CASSQGTGGRTDTQYF
TRBJ2-2	many	TRBV6-1	-	TGTGCCACCGGGCGGGTTAACACCGGGGAGCTGTTTTTT	CATGRVNTGELFF